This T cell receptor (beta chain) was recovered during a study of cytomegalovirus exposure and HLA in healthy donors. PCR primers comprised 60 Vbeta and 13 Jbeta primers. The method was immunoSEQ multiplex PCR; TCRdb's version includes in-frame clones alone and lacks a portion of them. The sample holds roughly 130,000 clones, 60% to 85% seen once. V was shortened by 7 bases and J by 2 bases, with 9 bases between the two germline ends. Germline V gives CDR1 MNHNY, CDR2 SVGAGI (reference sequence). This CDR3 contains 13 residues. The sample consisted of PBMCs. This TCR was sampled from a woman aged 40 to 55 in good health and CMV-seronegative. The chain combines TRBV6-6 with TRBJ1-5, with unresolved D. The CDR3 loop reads CASTGMGNQPQHF. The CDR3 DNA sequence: TGTGCCAGCACGGGTATGGGCAATCAGCCCCAGCATTTT.